This T cell receptor beta chain originates from a study of T cells in women clearing cervical HPV infection. Background on the study: HLA type stays a possible confounder, typing being limited. Study conclusions and caveats: It is unknown whether associations predate infection; no effector/memory or HPV-specific sorting.

Germline V gives CDR1 SGHTA, CDR2 FQGTGA. This CDR3 region has 12 residues. Trimming cost V 9 bases and J 7 bases, with 14 bases left between them. Notes on this clone: What it recognizes is unknown. The read gets to within 3 residues of the CDR3 end, and the germline J gene fills in the rest.

Here immunoSEQ multiplex PCR was the method, and the copy in TCRdb shows in-frame clones only, minus some. This sample contains roughly 30,000 clones. This TCR was sampled from a woman between 18 and 70 years old with a cervical HPV16 infection that either progressed to CIN3+ or cleared (not recorded which). Sample: blood buffy coat. The rearrangement joins TRBV7-3 to TRBJ2-3; a weak D match, TRBD1 (6 bases). The sequenced part of the CDR3 DNA is TGTGCCAGTAAGGGGGACGGGAATACG. Amino acid sequence: CASKGDGNT. Given in full, the CDR3 is CASKGDGNTQYF.